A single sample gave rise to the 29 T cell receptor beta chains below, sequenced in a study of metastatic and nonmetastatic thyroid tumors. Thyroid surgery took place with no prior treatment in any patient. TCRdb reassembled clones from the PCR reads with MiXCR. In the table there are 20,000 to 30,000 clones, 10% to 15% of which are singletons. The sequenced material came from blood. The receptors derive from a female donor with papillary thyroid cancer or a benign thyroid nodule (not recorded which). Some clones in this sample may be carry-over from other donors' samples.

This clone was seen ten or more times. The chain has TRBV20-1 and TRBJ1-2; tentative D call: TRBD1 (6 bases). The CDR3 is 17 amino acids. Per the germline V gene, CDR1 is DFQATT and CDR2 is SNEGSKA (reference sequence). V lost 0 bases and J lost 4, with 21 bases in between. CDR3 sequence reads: CSARDHTPGALSYGYTF. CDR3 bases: TGCAGTGCTAGAGATCATACGCCAGGGGCCCTCTCCTATGGCTACACCTTC.

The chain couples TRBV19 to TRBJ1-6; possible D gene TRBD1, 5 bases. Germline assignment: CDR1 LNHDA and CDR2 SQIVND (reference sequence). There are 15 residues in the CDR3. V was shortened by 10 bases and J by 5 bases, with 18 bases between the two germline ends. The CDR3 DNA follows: TGTGCCACCTCACGGGGGAGGGGAAATAATTCACCCCTCCACTTT. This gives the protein CATSRGRGNNSPLHF.

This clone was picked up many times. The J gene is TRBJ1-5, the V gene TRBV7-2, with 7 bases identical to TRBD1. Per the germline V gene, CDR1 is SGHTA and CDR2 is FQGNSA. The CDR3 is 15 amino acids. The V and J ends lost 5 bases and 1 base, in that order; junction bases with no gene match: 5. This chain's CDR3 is CASSPQGLSNQPQHF. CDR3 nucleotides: TGTGCCAGCAGCCCACAGGGGTTAAGCAATCAGCCCCAGCATTTT.

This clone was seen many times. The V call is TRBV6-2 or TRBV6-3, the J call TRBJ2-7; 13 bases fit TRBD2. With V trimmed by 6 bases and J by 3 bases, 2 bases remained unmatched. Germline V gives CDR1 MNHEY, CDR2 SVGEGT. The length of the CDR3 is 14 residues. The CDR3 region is CASSWTSGGYEQYF. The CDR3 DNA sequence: TGTGCCAGCAGCTGGACTAGCGGGGGCTACGAGCAGTACTTC.

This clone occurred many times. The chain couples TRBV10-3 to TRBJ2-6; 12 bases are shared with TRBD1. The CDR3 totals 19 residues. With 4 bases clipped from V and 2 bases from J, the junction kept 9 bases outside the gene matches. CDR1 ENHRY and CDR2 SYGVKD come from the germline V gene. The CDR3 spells CAISVWQGQGAPGANVLTF. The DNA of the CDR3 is TGTGCCATCAGTGTATGGCAGGGACAGGGGGCCCCTGGGGCCAACGTCCTGACTTTC.

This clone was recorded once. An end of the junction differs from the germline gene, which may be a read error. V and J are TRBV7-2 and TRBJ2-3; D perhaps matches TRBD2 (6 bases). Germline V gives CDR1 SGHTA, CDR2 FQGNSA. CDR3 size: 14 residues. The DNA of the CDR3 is TGTGCCAGCAGCCAGGGACTGGTCGTAGATACGCAGTCTTTT. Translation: CASSQGLVVDTQSF.

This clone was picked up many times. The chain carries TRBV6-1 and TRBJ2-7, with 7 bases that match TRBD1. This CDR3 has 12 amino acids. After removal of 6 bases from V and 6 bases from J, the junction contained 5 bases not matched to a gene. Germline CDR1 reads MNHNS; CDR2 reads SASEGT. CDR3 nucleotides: TGTGCCAGCAGCGACCACAGGGGCGAGCAGTACTTC. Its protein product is CASSDHRGEQYF.

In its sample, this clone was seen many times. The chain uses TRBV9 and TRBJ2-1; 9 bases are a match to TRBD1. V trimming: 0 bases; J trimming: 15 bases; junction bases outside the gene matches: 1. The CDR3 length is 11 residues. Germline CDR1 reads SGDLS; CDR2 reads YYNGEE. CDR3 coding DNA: TGTGCCAGCAGCGTAGGGGACAGGGTGTTCTTC. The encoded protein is CASSVGDRVFF.

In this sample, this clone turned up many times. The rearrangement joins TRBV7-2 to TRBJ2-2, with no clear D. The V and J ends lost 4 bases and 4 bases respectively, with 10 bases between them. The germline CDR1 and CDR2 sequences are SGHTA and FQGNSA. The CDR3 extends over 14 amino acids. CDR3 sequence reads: CASSSAGLTGELFF. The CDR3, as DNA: TGTGCCAGCAGCTCCGCCGGTCTCACCGGGGAGCTGTTTTTT. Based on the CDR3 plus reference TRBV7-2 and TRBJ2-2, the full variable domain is GAGVSQSPSNKVTEKGKDVELRCDPISGHTALYWYRQSLGQGLEFLIYFQGNSAPDKSGLPSDRFSAERTGGSVSTLTIQRTQQEDSAVYLCASSSAGLTGELFFGEGSRLTVL.

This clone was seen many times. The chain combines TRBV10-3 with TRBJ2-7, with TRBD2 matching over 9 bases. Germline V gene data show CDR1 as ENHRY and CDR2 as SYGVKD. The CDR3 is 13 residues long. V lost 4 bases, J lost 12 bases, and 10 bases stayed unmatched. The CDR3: CAISVGLAGPWYF. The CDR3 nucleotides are TGTGCCATCAGTGTAGGTCTAGCGGGACCGTGGTACTTC.

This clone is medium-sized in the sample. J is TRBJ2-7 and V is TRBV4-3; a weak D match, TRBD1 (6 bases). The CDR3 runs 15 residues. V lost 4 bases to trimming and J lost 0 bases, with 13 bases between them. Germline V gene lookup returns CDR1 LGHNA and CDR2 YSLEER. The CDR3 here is CASSPYRDISYEQYF. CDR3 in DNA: TGCGCCAGCAGCCCCTACCGGGACATCTCCTACGAGCAGTACTTC.

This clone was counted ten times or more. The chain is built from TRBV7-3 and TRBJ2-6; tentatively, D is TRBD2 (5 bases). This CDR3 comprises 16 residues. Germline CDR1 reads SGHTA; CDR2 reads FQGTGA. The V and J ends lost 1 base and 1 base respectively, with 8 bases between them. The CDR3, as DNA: TGTGCCAGCAGCTTAAGAGGGCAATCTGGGGCCAACGTCCTGACTTTC. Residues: CASSLRGQSGANVLTF. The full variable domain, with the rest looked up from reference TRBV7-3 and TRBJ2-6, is GAGVSQTPSNKVTEKGKYVELRCDPISGHTALYWYRQSLGQGPEFLIYFQGTGAADDSGLPNDRFFAVRPEGSVSTLKIQRTERGDSAVYLCASSLRGQSGANVLTFGAGSRLTVL.

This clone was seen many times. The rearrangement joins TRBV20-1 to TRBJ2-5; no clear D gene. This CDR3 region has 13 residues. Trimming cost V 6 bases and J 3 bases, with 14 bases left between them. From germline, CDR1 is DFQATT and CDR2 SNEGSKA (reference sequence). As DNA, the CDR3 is TGCAGTGCAGAGAGACACCTTAAAGAGACCCAGTACTTC. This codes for CSAERHLKETQYF.

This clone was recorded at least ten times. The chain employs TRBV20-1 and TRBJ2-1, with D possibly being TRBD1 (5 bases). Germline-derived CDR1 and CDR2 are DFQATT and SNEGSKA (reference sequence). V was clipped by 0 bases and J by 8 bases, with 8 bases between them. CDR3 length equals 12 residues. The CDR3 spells CSARETDHEQFF. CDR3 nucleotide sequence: TGCAGTGCTAGAGAGACAGATCATGAGCAGTTCTTC.

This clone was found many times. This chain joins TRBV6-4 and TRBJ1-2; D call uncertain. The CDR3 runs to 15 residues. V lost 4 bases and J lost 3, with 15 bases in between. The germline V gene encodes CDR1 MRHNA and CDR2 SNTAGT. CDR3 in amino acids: CASSGRHRRYYGYTF. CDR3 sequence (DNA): TGTGCCAGCAGTGGTCGACACCGGCGCTACTATGGCTACACCTTC.

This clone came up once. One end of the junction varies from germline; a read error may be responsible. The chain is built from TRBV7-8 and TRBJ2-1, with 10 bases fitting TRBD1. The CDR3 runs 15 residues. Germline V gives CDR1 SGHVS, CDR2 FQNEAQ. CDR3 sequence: CASSPGQGVVDEHFF. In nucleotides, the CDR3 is TGTGCCAGCAGCCCTGGACAGGGGGTAGTGGATGAGCATTTCTTC.

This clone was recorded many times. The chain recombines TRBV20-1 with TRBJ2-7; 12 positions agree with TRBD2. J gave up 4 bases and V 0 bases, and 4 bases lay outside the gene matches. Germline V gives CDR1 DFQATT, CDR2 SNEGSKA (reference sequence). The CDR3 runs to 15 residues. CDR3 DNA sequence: TGCAGTGCTAGAGATCCTCTAGCGGGAGGGTACGAGCAGTACTTC. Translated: CSARDPLAGGYEQYF.

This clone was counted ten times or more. The CDR3 region is CATSYARGRLDTQYF. CDR3 DNA: TGTGCCACCTCTTACGCCCGCGGACGGCTTGATACGCAGTATTTT. The J gene is TRBJ2-3, the V gene TRBV19, with D uncertain. The germline V and J ends were trimmed by 10 bases and 6 bases, with 23 bases remaining between them. Germline CDR1 LNHDA, CDR2 SQIVND (reference sequence). There are 15 residues in the CDR3.

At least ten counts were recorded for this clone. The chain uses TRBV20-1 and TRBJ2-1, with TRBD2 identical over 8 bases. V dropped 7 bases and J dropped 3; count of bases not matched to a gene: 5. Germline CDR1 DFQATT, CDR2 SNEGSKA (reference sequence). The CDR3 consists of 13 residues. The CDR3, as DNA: TGCAGTGTCCTTAGCGGGAACTACAATGAGCAGTTCTTC. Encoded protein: CSVLSGNYNEQFF.

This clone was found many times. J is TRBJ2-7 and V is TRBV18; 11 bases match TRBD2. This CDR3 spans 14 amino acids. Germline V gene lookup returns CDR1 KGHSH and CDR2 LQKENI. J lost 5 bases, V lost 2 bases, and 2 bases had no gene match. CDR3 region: CASSPGTSGHEQYF. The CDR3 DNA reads TGTGCCAGCTCACCAGGGACTAGCGGCCACGAGCAGTACTTC.

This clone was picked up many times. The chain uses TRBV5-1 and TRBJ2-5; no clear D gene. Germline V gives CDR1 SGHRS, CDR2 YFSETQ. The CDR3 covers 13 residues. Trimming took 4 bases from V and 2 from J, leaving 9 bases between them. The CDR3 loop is CASSPPAQETQYF. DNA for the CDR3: TGCGCCAGCAGCCCCCCGGCACAAGAGACCCAGTACTTC. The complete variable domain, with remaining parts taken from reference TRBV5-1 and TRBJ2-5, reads KAGVTQTPRYLIKTRGQQVTLSCSPISGHRSVSWYQQTPGQGLQFLFEYFSETQRNKGNFPGRFSGRQFSNSRSEMNVSTLELGDSALYLCASSPPAQETQYFGPGTRLLVL.

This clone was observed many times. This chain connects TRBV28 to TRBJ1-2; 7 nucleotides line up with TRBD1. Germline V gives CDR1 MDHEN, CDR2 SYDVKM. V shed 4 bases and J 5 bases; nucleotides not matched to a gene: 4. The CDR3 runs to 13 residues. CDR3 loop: CASSSTGWYGYTF. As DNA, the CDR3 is TGTGCCAGCAGTTCGACAGGGTGGTATGGCTACACCTTC.

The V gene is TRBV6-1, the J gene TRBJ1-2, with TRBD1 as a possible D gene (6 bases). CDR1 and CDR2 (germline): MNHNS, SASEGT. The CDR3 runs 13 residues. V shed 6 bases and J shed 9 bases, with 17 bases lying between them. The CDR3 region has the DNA TGTGCCAGCAGCCCCACAGGGTGGGATTGCTACACCTTC. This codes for CASSPTGWDCYTF.

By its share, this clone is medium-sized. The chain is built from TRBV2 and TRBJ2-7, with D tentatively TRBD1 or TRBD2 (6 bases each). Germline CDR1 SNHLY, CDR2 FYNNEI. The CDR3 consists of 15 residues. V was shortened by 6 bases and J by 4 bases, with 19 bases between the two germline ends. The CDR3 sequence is CASSEGPGAQYEQYF. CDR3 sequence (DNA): TGTGCCAGCAGCGAGGGCCCGGGGGCTCAATACGAGCAGTACTTC.

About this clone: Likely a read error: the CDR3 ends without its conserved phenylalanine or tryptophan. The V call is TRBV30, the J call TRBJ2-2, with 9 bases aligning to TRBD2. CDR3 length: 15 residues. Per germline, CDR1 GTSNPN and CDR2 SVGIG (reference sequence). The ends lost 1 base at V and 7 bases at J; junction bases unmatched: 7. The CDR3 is CAWSEGGRDHGELFL. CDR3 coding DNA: TGTGCCTGGAGTGAGGGCGGGAGGGACCACGGGGAGCTGTTTCTT.

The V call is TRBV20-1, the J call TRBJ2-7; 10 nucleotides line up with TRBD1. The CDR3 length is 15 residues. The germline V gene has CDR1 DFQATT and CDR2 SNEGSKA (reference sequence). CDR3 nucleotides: TGCAGCCGAAGTCCCGGGACAGGGGACTTTGTGGGGCAGTACTTC. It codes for CSRSPGTGDFVGQYF.

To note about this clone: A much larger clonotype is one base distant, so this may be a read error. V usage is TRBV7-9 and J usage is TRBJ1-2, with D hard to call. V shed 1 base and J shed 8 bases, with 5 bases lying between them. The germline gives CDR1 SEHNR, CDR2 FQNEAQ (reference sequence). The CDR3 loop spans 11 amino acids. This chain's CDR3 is CASSLEVGYTF. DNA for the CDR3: TGTGCCAGCAGCTTAGAGGTGGGCTACACCTTC.

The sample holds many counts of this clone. CDR3 in amino acids: CASSQGTSGYNEQFF. CDR3 sequence (DNA): TGTGCCAGTAGTCAAGGGACTAGCGGCTACAATGAGCAGTTCTTC. This chain joins TRBV19 and TRBJ2-1; 11 bases are a match to TRBD2. CDR3 length: 15 residues. CDR1 is LNHDA, CDR2 SQIVND, per germline (reference sequence). J was trimmed by 3 bases and V by 5 bases; bases with no gene match: 3. Variable domain in full (rest from reference TRBV19 and TRBJ2-1): DGGITQSPKYLFRKEGQNVTLSCEQNLNHDAMYWYRQDPGQGLRLIYYSQIVNDFQKGDIAEGYSVSREKKESFPLTVTSAQKNPTAFYLCASSQGTSGYNEQFFGPGTRLTVL.

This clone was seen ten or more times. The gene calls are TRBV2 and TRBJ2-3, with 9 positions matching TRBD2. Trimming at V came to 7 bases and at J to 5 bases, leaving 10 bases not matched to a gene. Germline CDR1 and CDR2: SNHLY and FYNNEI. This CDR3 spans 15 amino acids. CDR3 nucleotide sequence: TGTGCCAGCATGCTAGCGGGACTCTCCCTAGATACGCAGTATTTT. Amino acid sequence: CASMLAGLSLDTQYF.